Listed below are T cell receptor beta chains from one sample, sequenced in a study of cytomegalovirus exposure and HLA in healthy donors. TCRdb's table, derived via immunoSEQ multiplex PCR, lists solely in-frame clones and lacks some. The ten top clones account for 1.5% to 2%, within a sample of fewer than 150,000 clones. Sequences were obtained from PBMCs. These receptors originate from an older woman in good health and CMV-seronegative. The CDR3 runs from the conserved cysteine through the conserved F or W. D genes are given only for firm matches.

CDR3 DNA: TGTGCCAGCAGAGATGGCCAGGACTACACCGGGGAGCTGTTTTTT; CDR3 protein: CASRDGQDYTGELFF; CDR3 length: 15; V gene: TRBV28; J gene: TRBJ2-2; D gene: .
CDR3 DNA: TGTGCCAGCAGTTTATCGGCCAGGGTGTATACTGAAGCTTTCTTT; CDR3 protein: CASSLSARVYTEAFF; CDR3 length: 15; V gene: TRBV27; J gene: TRBJ1-1; D gene: .
CDR3 DNA: TGCGCCAGCCAGGAAACGGCGGGAGTTAATGAGCAGTTCTTC; CDR3 protein: CASQETAGVNEQFF; CDR3 length: 14; V gene: TRBV5-1; J gene: TRBJ2-1; D gene: TRBD2
CDR3 DNA: TGTGCCAGCAGTGAAGGAAACAGGGTGACGAACGAGCAGTACTTC; CDR3 protein: CASSEGNRVTNEQYF; CDR3 length: 15; V gene: TRBV6-1; J gene: TRBJ2-7; D gene: .
CDR3 DNA: TGTGCCAGCTCACCACCCAGGATAACCGGGGAGCTGTTTTTT; CDR3 protein: CASSPPRITGELFF; CDR3 length: 14; V gene: TRBV18; J gene: TRBJ2-2; D gene: .
CDR3 DNA: TGTGCCTGGGGTCTCGATCGAGGGCAGTACTTC; CDR3 protein: CAWGLDRGQYF; CDR3 length: 11; V gene: TRBV30; J gene: TRBJ2-7; D gene: .
CDR3 DNA: TGTGCCTGGAGCGAGGAGATAGTCACTGAAGCTTTCTTT; CDR3 protein: CAWSEEIVTEAFF; CDR3 length: 13; V gene: TRBV30; J gene: TRBJ1-1; D gene: .
CDR3 DNA: TGTGCCAGCAGCGTGGACTTGCTCTCTGGAAACACCATATATTTT; CDR3 protein: CASSVDLLSGNTIYF; CDR3 length: 15; V gene: TRBV9; J gene: TRBJ1-3; D gene: .
CDR3 DNA: TGCGCCAGGGACGGGACTAGCGATATCACAGATACGCAGTATTTT; CDR3 protein: CARDGTSDITDTQYF; CDR3 length: 15; V gene: TRBV10-1; J gene: TRBJ2-3; D gene: TRBD2
CDR3 DNA: TGTGCCAGCAGGAACTTCACAGGGGTGCAAGGAGGCTACACCTTC; CDR3 protein: CASRNFTGVQGGYTF; CDR3 length: 15; V gene: TRBV6-4; J gene: TRBJ1-2; D gene: TRBD1
CDR3 DNA: TGTGCCAGCAGATTAGCGGGAGGTGGCTACGAGCAGTACTTC; CDR3 protein: CASRLAGGGYEQYF; CDR3 length: 14; V gene: TRBV7-2; J gene: TRBJ2-7; D gene: TRBD2
CDR3 DNA: TGTGCCAGCAGCTTCCTAGCGGGACGGGAGACCCAGTACTTC; CDR3 protein: CASSFLAGRETQYF; CDR3 length: 14; V gene: TRBV5-6; J gene: TRBJ2-5; D gene: TRBD2
CDR3 DNA: TGTGCCAGCAGCTTAAGAGTTTACAACACTGAAGCTTTCTTT; CDR3 protein: CASSLRVYNTEAFF; CDR3 length: 14; V gene: TRBV7-9; J gene: TRBJ1-1; D gene: .
CDR3 DNA: TGTGCCAGCAGCCTCGACTGGCCCGGGGGAAACACCGGGGAGCTGTTTTTT; CDR3 protein: CASSLDWPGGNTGELFF; CDR3 length: 17; V gene: TRBV11-3; J gene: TRBJ2-2; D gene: .
CDR3 DNA: TGTGCCAGCAGCCCTTACACGACAGCTAACTATGGCTACACCTTC; CDR3 protein: CASSPYTTANYGYTF; CDR3 length: 15; V gene: TRBV6-5; J gene: TRBJ1-2; D gene: .
CDR3 DNA: TGTGCCAGTGGTCGGCGCGGGTGGGGCACAGATACGCAGTATTTT; CDR3 protein: CASGRRGWGTDTQYF; CDR3 length: 15; V gene: TRBV6-1; J gene: TRBJ2-3; D gene: .
CDR3 DNA: TGTGCCAGCAGGATTTGGGCAGGGGAGAATCAGCCCCAGCATTTT; CDR3 protein: CASRIWAGENQPQHF; CDR3 length: 15; V gene: TRBV2; J gene: TRBJ1-5; D gene: .
CDR3 DNA: TGCGCCAGCAGCTTGGTTCGGCGGGAGTACTACGAGCAGTACTTC; CDR3 protein: CASSLVRREYYEQYF; CDR3 length: 15; V gene: TRBV5-1; J gene: TRBJ2-7; D gene: TRBD2
CDR3 DNA: TGTGCCAGCAGTTTAGGAATGGCAGGGGGCGAGGAGACCCAGTACTTC; CDR3 protein: CASSLGMAGGEETQYF; CDR3 length: 16; V gene: TRBV27; J gene: TRBJ2-5; D gene: TRBD1
CDR3 DNA: TGTGCCAGCAGTGAAGAAACAGGGTACACGGACACCATATATTTT; CDR3 protein: CASSEETGYTDTIYF; CDR3 length: 15; V gene: TRBV6-1; J gene: TRBJ1-3; D gene: .
CDR3 DNA: TGCGCCAGCAGCTTACCGAGTCAGGGAGAGACCCAGTACTTC; CDR3 protein: CASSLPSQGETQYF; CDR3 length: 14; V gene: TRBV5-1; J gene: TRBJ2-5; D gene: .
CDR3 DNA: TGTGCCAGCAGTACAGGGGCCTATGGCTACACCTTC; CDR3 protein: CASSTGAYGYTF; CDR3 length: 12; V gene: TRBV6-1; J gene: TRBJ1-2; D gene: TRBD1
CDR3 DNA: TGCGCCTCGTACTCGGGAGCAACCTACAATGAGCAGTTCTTC; CDR3 protein: CASYSGATYNEQFF; CDR3 length: 14; V gene: TRBV5-1; J gene: TRBJ2-1; D gene: .